This T cell receptor (beta chain) was recovered during a study of blood T cell repertoires in COVID-19. CDR1 MDHEN and CDR2 SYDVKM come from the germline V gene. The CDR3 is 14 amino acids. Trimming at V came to 5 bases and at J to 5 bases, leaving 7 bases not matched to a gene. Authors' analysis steps: Reference gene primer amplification in the assay estimated nucleated cell counts. Some clones are missing from TCRdb's copy, which holds only in-frame ones; the method was immunoSEQ multiplex PCR. The D gene and trimming were derived from the DNA, and the V and J assignments and clone size from that table. The sample yields around 64,000 clones, around 85% seen once.

The rearrangement links TRBV28 to TRBJ1-1; 8 bases map to TRBD1. This clonotype was sampled from a woman older than 75 with acute or convalescent COVID-19. The sequenced sample was peripheral blood. In nucleotides, the CDR3 is TGTGCCAGCAGTAACAGGGGGGTAGGGACTGAAGCTTTCTTT. This sequence encodes CASSNRGVGTEAFF. The full variable domain, rest sourced from reference TRBV28 and TRBJ1-1, is DVKVTQSSRYLVKRTGEKVFLECVQDMDHENMFWYRQDPGLGLRLIYFSYDVKMKEKGDIPEGYSVSREKKERFSLILESASTNQTSMYLCASSNRGVGTEAFFGQGTRLTVV.